The 16 T cell receptor beta chains listed next were all sequenced from one sample in a study of OX40 agonist ivuxolimab in advanced cancers. Repertoires were generated with immunoSEQ multiplex PCR, while TCRdb's copy carries only in-frame clones and drops some. The data contain around 62,000 clones, 84% of them seen just once; the ten biggest clones take up 2% to 3%. Sequences were derived from CD4+ or CD8+ T cells sorted from blood, sampled in a trial of the OX40 agonist ivuxolimab. The receptors shown here come from an adult with an advanced solid tumor such as melanoma, head and neck, liver or kidney cancer.

The chain uses TRBV20-1 and TRBJ2-1, with 7 bases identical to TRBD2. Per germline, CDR1 DFQATT and CDR2 SNEGSKA (reference sequence). J was trimmed by 6 bases and V by 7 bases; bases with no gene match: 3. CDR3 size: 11 residues. The CDR3 sequence is CSGGGSNEQFF. Written as DNA, the CDR3 is TGCAGTGGGGGGGGATCCAATGAGCAGTTCTTC.

The gene calls are TRBV19 and TRBJ1-1, with D tentatively TRBD1 (6 bases). Per germline, CDR1 LNHDA and CDR2 SQIVND (reference sequence). Trimming took 8 bases from V and 11 from J, leaving 24 bases between them. There are 14 residues in the CDR3. The CDR3 bases are TGTGCCAGTTCAGAGGGGGGCGGGAAGGTGCGTGCTTTCTTT. Amino acids: CASSEGGGKVRAFF.

The rearrangement joins TRBV5-4 to TRBJ1-2; D gene ambiguous. Germline CDR1 reads SGHNT; CDR2 reads YYREEE (reference sequence). V lost 1 base and J lost 4, with 14 bases in between. The CDR3 contains 15 residues. CDR3 residues: CASSLPAGFGYGYTF. DNA for the CDR3: TGTGCCAGCAGCTTGCCGGCGGGGTTCGGCTATGGCTACACCTTC.

V is TRBV2 and J is TRBJ1-2; D may be TRBD1 (6 bases). Trimming took off 2 bases at V and 4 bases at J, with 8 bases between the two ends. This CDR3 region has 13 residues. Per germline, CDR1 SNHLY and CDR2 FYNNEI. The CDR3 sequence: CASSELGAYGYTF. In DNA, the CDR3 is TGTGCCAGCAGTGAACTGGGGGCCTATGGCTACACCTTC.

The V gene is TRBV7-8, the J gene TRBJ2-4; the D call may be TRBD1 or TRBD2 (6 bases each). The CDR3 totals 14 residues. CDR1 SGHVS and CDR2 FQNEAQ come from the germline V gene. V dropped 2 bases and J dropped 6 bases, with 11 bases sitting between them. The CDR3 bases are TGTGCCAGCAGCTTATGGGGGGCGGGAAACATTCAGTACTTC. Translating it yields CASSLWGAGNIQYF. Full variable domain (outside the CDR3, taken from reference TRBV7-8 and TRBJ2-4): GAGVSQSPRYKVAKRGQDVALRCDPISGHVSLFWYQQALGQGPEFLTYFQNEAQLDKSGLPSDRFFAERPEGSVSTLKIQRTQQEDSAVYLCASSLWGAGNIQYFGAGTRLSVL.

The V gene is TRBV5-1, the J gene TRBJ2-1; D perhaps matches TRBD2 (5 bases). V lost 0 bases and J lost 12, with 13 bases in between. From germline, CDR1 is SGHRS and CDR2 YFSETQ. The CDR3 loop spans 13 amino acids. In DNA, the CDR3 is TGCGCCAGCAGCTTGGAAGCGGTTCCGGCGCAGTTCTTC. As protein: CASSLEAVPAQFF.

J is TRBJ2-6 and V is TRBV19; perhaps TRBD2 as D (6 bases). V lost 3 bases and J lost 2, with 14 bases in between. CDR3 length equals 17 residues. Germline V gene data show CDR1 as LNHDA and CDR2 as SQIVND (reference sequence). The CDR3 loop is CASSILEGLAGANVLTF. The DNA of the CDR3 is TGTGCCAGTAGTATCTTGGAGGGACTGGCTGGGGCCAACGTCCTGACTTTC.

V gene TRBV5-1 combines with J gene TRBJ1-3; D remains unclear. This CDR3 contains 14 residues. CDR1 is SGHRS and CDR2 is YFSETQ in the germline V gene. Trimming pared 8 bases from V and 1 base from J, leaving 13 bases between. The CDR3 DNA reads as TGCGCCAGTACCCAGGACCCTTCTGGAAACACCATATATTTT. Translating gives CASTQDPSGNTIYF.

The chain carries TRBV5-5 and TRBJ2-7; D call uncertain. The CDR3 has 12 residues. The V and J ends lost 0 bases and 5 bases respectively, with 6 bases between them. From germline, CDR1 is SGHKS and CDR2 YYEKEE (reference sequence). CDR3 DNA sequence: TGTGCCAGCAGCTTGGTGCAGAACGAGCAGTACTTC. Residues: CASSLVQNEQYF. The full variable domain, completed using reference TRBV5-5 and TRBJ2-7, is DAGVTQSPTHLIKTRGQQVTLRCSPISGHKSVSWYQQVLGQGPQFIFQYYEKEERGRGNFPDRFSARQFPNYSSELNVNALLLGDSALYLCASSLVQNEQYFGPGTRLTVT.

A single count supports this clone. The V gene is TRBV5-5, the J gene TRBJ2-7, with D perhaps being TRBD1 or TRBD2 (5 bases each). V dropped 0 bases and J dropped 2 bases, with 12 bases sitting between them. Germline lookup yields CDR1 SGHKS and CDR2 YYEKEE (reference sequence). This CDR3 is 15 amino acids long. CDR3 residues: CASSLVRGSAYEQYF. CDR3 in DNA: TGTGCCAGCAGCTTGGTGAGGGGCTCCGCCTACGAGCAGTACTTC.

The V call is TRBV5-4, the J call TRBJ1-5, with D unresolved. CDR3 length: 15 amino acids. Germline CDR1 is SGHNT and CDR2 is YYREEE (reference sequence). V was clipped by 2 bases and J by 5 bases, with 14 bases between them. CDR3 DNA sequence: TGTGCCAGCAGCTTTGGGCTGGGGTCCGATCAGCCCCAGCATTTT. The encoded protein is CASSFGLGSDQPQHF.

This chain links TRBV18 with TRBJ2-2, with 14 positions matching TRBD2. Germline loops: CDR1 KGHSH, CDR2 LQKENI. The CDR3 loop spans 16 amino acids. With V trimmed by 5 bases and J by 7 bases, 6 bases remained unmatched. The CDR3 DNA follows: TGTGCCAGCTCAACGACGGGACTAGCGGGGGACGGGGAGCTGTTTTTT. This gives the protein CASSTTGLAGDGELFF.

This chain uses TRBV7-8 with TRBJ2-3; D is perhaps TRBD2 (6 bases). Germline V gene data show CDR1 as SGHVS and CDR2 as FQNEAQ. The CDR3 contains 18 residues. V dropped 0 bases and J dropped 0 bases, with 16 bases sitting between them. CDR3 loop: CASSLAPAAGSSTDTQYF. In DNA, the CDR3 is TGTGCCAGCAGCTTAGCGCCAGCTGCGGGGTCTAGCACAGATACGCAGTATTTT.

The chain uses TRBV7-6 and TRBJ2-5; D is unclear. The CDR3 is 12 amino acids. Germline values: CDR1 SGHVS, CDR2 FNYEAQ. V lost 0 bases to trimming and J lost 5 bases, with 4 bases between them. In nucleotides, the CDR3 is TGTGCCAGCAGCTTAGCGCTCGAGACCCAGTACTTC. Residues: CASSLALETQYF.

The chain employs TRBV7-2 and TRBJ2-7, with TRBD2 matching over 10 bases. The CDR3 sequence is 16 residues long. CDR1 is SGHTA, CDR2 FQGNSA, per germline. Trimming cost V 2 bases and J 6 bases; bases outside gene matches: 10. The CDR3 protein is CASSLRLAGVLREQYF. The CDR3 DNA reads as TGTGCCAGCAGCTTAAGACTAGCGGGCGTCCTCCGCGAGCAGTACTTC.

The chain is built from TRBV29-1 and TRBJ1-2, with 7 bases fitting TRBD1. The ends lost 4 bases at V and 11 bases at J; junction bases unmatched: 7. Germline CDR1 reads SQVTM; CDR2 reads ANQGSEA. The CDR3 runs 11 residues. CDR3 region: CSVVSQGRYTF. The CDR3 coding sequence is TGCAGCGTTGTTTCACAGGGGAGATACACCTTC.